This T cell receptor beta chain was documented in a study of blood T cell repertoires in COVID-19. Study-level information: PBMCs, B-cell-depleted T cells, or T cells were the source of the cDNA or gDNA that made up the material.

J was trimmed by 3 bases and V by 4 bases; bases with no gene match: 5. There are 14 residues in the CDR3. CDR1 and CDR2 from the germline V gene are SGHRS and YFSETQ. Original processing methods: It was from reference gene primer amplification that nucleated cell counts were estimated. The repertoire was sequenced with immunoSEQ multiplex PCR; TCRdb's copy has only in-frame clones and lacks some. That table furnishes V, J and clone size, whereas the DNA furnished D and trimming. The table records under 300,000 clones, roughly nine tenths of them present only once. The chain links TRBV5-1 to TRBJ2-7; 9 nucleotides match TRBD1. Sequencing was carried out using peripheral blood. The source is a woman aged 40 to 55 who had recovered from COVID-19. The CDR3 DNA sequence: TGCGCCAGCAGCGTAACGGGACAGGGCTACGAGCAGTACTTC. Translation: CASSVTGQGYEQYF.